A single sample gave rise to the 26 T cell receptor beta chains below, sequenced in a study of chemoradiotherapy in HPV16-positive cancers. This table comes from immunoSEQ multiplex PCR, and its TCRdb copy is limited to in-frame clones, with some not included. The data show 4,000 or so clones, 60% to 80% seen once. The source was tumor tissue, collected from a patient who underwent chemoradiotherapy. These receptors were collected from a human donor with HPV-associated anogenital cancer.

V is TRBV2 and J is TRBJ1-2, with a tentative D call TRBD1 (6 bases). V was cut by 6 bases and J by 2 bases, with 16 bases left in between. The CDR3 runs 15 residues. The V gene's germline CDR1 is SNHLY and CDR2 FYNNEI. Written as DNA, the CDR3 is TGTGCCAGCAGCACCACCAAGGGACAAAACTATGGCTACACCTTC. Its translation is CASSTTKGQNYGYTF.

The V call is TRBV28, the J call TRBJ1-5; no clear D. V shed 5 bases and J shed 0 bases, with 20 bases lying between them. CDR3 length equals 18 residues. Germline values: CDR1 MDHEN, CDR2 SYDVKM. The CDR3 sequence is CASSLNQDTSYSNQPQHF. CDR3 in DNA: TGTGCCAGCAGTCTCAACCAAGACACCTCCTATAGCAATCAGCCCCAGCATTTT.

The CDR3 sequence: CASSPPAPGSNQPQHF. The CDR3 DNA reads as TGTGCCAGCTCACCACCGGCCCCCGGTAGCAATCAGCCCCAGCATTTT. The rearrangement joins TRBV18 to TRBJ1-5; D not resolved. V dropped 0 bases and J dropped 0 bases, with 9 bases sitting between them. The CDR3 has 16 residues. Germline V gives CDR1 KGHSH, CDR2 LQKENI.

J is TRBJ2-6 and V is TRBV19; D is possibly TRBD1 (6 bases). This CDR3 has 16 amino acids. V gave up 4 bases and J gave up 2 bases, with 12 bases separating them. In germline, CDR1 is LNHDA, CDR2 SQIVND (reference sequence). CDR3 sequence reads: CASSKPNRAGANVLTF. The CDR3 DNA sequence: TGTGCCAGTAGTAAACCGAACAGGGCTGGGGCCAACGTCCTGACTTTC.

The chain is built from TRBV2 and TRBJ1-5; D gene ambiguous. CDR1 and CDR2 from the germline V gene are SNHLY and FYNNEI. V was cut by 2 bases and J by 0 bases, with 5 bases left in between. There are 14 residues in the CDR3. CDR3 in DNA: TGTGCCAGCAGTGAAAGTTATAGCAATCAGCCCCAGCATTTT. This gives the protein CASSESYSNQPQHF.

In nucleotides, the CDR3 is TGTGCCAGCAGGACCAACGGGGGGCGCACTGAAGCTTTCTTT. Its protein product is CASRTNGGRTEAFF. The V call is TRBV5-4, the J call TRBJ1-1, with a tentative D call TRBD1 (6 bases). The V gene lost 5 bases and the J gene lost 4 bases, with 15 bases spanning the gap. The CDR3 has 14 amino acids. Germline values: CDR1 SGHNT, CDR2 YYREEE (reference sequence).

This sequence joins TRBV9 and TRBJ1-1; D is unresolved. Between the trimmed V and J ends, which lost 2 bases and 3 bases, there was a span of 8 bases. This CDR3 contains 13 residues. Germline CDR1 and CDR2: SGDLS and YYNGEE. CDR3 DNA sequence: TGTGCCAGCAGCGTCCTCCCCGACACTGAAGCTTTCTTT. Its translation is CASSVLPDTEAFF.

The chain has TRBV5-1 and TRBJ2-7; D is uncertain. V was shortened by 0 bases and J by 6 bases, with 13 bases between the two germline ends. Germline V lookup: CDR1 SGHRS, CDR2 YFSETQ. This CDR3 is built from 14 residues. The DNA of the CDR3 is TGCGCCAGCAGCTTGGCCGAAACCGCTGTCGAGCAGTACTTC. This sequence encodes CASSLAETAVEQYF.

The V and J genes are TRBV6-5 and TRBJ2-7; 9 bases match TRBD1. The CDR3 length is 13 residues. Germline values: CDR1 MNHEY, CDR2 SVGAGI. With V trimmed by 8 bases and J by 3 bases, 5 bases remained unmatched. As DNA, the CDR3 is TGTGCCAGCCGAGGACAGGGGCACTACGAGCAGTACTTC. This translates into CASRGQGHYEQYF.

The CDR3: CASSLAGQNTEAFF. CDR3 in DNA: TGTGCCAGCAGCTTAGCGGGACAGAACACTGAAGCTTTCTTT. The chain is built from TRBV7-9 and TRBJ1-1; possibly TRBD1 for D (6 bases). CDR3 length: 14 amino acids. Germline V gives CDR1 SEHNR, CDR2 FQNEAQ (reference sequence). The germline V and J ends were trimmed by 0 bases and 1 base, with 6 bases remaining between them. The full variable domain, its missing parts supplied by reference TRBV7-9 and TRBJ1-1, is DTGVSQNPRHKITKRGQNVTFRCDPISEHNRLYWYRQTLGQGPEFLTYFQNEAQLEKSRLLSDRFSAERPKGSFSTLEIQRTEQGDSAMYLCASSLAGQNTEAFFGQGTRLTVV.

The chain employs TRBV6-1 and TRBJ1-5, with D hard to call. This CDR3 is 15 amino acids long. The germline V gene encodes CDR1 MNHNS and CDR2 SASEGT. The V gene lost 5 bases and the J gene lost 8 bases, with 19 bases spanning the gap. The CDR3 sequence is CASSRESYVREPQHF. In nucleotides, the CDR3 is TGTGCCAGCAGTCGCGAGTCCTATGTCCGGGAGCCCCAGCATTTT.

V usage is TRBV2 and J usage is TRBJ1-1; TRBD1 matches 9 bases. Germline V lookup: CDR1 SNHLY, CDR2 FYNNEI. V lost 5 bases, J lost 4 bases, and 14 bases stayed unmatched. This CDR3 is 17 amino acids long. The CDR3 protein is CASSPHSLQGASTEAFF. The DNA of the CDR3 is TGTGCCAGCAGTCCGCATTCCTTACAGGGGGCGTCCACTGAAGCTTTCTTT.

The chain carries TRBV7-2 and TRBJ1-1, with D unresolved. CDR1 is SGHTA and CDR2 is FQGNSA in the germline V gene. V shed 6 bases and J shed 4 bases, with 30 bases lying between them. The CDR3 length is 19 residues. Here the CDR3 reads CASRSNLPVTPTLSTEAFF. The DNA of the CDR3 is TGTGCCAGCAGATCGAACCTCCCGGTCACTCCCACCCTCAGCACTGAAGCTTTCTTT.

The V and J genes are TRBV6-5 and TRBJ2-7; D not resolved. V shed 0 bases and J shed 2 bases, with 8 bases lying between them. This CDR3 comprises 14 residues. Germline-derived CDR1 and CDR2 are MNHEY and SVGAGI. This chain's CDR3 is CASSYSHGPYEQYF. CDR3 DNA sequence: TGTGCCAGCAGTTACTCGCACGGGCCCTACGAGCAGTACTTC.

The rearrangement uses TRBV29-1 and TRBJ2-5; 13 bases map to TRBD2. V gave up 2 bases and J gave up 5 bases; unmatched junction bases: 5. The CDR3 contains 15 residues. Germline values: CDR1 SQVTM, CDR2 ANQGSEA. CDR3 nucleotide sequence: TGCAGCGTTGAAACAAGGACTAGCGGGAGTGAGACCCAGTACTTC. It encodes CSVETRTSGSETQYF.

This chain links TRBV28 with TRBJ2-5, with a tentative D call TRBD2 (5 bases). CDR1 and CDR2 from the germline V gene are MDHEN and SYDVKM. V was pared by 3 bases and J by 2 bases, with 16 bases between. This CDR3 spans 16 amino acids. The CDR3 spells CASSLLSSGVQETQYF. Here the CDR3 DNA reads TGTGCCAGCAGTTTGTTGTCCAGCGGAGTGCAAGAGACCCAGTACTTC.

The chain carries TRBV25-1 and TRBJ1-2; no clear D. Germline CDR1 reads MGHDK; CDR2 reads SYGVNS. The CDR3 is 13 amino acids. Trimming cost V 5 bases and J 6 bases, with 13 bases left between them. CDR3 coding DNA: TGTGCCAGCAGTCGGACGGACCGTCATGGCTACACCTTC. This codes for CASSRTDRHGYTF.

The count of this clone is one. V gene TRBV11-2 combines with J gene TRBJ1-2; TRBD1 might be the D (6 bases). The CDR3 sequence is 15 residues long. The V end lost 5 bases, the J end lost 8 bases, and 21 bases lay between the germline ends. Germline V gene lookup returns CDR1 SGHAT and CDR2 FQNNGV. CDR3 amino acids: CASSVGGGSSGGYTF. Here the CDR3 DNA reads TGTGCCAGCAGCGTAGGTGGGGGCTCGTCGGGCGGCTACACCTTC. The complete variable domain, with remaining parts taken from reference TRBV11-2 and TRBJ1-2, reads EAGVAQSPRYKIIEKRQSVAFWCNPISGHATLYWYQQILGQGPKLLIQFQNNGVVDDSQLPKDRFSAERLKGVDSTLKIQPAKLEDSAVYLCASSVGGGSSGGYTFGSGTRLTVV.

In nucleotides, the CDR3 is TGCGCCAGCAGCTCTAGGACAGGGATCGAAGATACGCAGTATTTT. It translates to CASSSRTGIEDTQYF. V and J are TRBV5-1 and TRBJ2-3, with 8 bases fitting TRBD1. The CDR3 has 15 amino acids. Germline V gives CDR1 SGHRS, CDR2 YFSETQ. V shed 3 bases, J shed 5 bases, and the junction held 8 bases outside the gene matches.

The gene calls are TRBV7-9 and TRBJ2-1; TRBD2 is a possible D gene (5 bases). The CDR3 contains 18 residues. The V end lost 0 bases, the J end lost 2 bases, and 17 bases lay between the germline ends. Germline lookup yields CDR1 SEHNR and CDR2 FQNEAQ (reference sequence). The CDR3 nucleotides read TGTGCCAGCAGCTTAGCCTCTCGGGGTCGGAGTGCCTACAATGAGCAGTTCTTC. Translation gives CASSLASRGRSAYNEQFF.

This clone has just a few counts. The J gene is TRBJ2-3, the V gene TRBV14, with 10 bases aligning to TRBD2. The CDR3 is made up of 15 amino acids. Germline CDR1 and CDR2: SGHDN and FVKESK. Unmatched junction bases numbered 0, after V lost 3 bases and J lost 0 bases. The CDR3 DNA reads TGTGCCAGCAGCCAGACTAGCGGGAGCACAGATACGCAGTATTTT. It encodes CASSQTSGSTDTQYF.

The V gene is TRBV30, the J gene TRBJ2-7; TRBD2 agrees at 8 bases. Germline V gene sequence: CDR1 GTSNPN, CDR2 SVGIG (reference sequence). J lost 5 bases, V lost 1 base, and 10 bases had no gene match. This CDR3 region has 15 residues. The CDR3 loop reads CAWSGAGGAVDEQYF. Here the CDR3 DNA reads TGTGCCTGGAGTGGGGCCGGGGGGGCCGTCGACGAGCAGTACTTC.

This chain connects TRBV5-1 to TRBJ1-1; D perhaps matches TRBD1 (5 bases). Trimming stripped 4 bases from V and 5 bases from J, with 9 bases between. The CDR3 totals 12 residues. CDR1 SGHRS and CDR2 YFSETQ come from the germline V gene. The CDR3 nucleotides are TGCGCCAGCAGCAGGGGTGGGACTGAAGCTTTCTTT. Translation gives CASSRGGTEAFF.

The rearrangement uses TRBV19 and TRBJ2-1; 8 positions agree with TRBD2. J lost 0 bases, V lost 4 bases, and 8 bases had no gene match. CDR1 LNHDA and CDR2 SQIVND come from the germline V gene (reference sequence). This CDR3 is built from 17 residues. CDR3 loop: CASSTGGTTPSYNEQFF. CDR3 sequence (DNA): TGTGCCAGTAGTACGGGAGGGACAACCCCCTCCTACAATGAGCAGTTCTTC.

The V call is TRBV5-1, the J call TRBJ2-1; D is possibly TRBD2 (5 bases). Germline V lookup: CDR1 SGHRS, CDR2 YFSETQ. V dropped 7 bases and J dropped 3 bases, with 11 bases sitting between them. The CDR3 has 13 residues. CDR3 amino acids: CASFTRGYNEQFF. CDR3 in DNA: TGCGCCAGCTTTACCCGGGGCTACAATGAGCAGTTCTTC.

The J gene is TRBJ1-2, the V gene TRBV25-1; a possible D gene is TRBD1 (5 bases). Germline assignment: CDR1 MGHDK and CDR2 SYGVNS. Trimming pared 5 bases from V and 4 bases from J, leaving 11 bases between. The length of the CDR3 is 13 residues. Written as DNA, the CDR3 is TGTGCCAGCAGTCCACAGGCTTCCTATGGCTACACCTTC. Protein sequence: CASSPQASYGYTF.